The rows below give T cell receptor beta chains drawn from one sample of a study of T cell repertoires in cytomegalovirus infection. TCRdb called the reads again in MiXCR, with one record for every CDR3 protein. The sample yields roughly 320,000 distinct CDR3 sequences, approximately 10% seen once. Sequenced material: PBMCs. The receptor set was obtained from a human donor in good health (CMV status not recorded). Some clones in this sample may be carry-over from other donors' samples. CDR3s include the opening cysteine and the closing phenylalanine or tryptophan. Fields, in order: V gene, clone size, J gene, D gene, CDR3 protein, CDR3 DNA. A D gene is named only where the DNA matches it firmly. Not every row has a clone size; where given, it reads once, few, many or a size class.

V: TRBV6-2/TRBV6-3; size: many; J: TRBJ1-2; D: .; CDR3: CASSPQTWGYTF; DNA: TGTGCCAGCAGTCCCCAGACCTGGGGCTACACCTTC
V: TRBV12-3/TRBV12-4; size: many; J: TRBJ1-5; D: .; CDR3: CACRMSVMGNQPQHF; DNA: TGTGCCTGCCGGATGTCGGTAATGGGCAATCAGCCCCAGCATTTT
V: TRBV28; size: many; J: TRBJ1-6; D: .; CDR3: CASCYSLLSSYNSPLHF; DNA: TGTGCCAGCTGCTACAGTCTCTTAAGCTCCTATAATTCACCCCTCCACTTT
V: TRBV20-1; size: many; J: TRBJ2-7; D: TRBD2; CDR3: CSASIAGGMHEQYF; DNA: TGCAGTGCTTCGATAGCGGGGGGGATGCACGAGCAGTACTTC
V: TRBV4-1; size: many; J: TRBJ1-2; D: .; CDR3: CASSQESSYGYTF; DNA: TGCGCCAGCAGCCAAGAATCGTCCTATGGCTACACCTTC
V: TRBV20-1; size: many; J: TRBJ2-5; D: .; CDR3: CSAREPHRRGETQYF; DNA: TGCAGTGCTAGAGAACCGCACAGGAGGGGAGAGACCCAGTACTTC
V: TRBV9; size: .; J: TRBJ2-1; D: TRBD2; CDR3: CASSVALGGGYNEQFF; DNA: TGTGCCAGCAGCGTAGCTCTGGGGGGGGGATACAATGAGCAGTTCTTC
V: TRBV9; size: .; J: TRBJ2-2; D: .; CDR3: CASSVDSGTGELFF; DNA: TGTGCCAGCAGCGTAGACAGTGGCACCGGGGAGCTGTTTTTT
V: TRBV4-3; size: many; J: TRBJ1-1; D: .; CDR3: CASSQGEDKNTEAFF; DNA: TGCGCCAGCAGCCAAGGAGAAGACAAGAACACTGAAGCTTTCTTT
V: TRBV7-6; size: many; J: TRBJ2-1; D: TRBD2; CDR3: CASSGGGTYNEQFF; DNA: TGTGCCAGCAGTGGCGGGGGTACCTACAATGAGCAGTTCTTC
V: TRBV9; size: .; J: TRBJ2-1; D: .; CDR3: CASSPRTGGRNEQFF; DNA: TGTGCCAGCAGCCCCCGGACAGGAGGGCGCAATGAGCAGTTCTTC
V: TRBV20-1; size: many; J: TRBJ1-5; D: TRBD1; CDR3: CSARDRSNQPQHF; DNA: TGCAGTGCGAGGGACAGGAGCAATCAGCCCCAGCATTTT
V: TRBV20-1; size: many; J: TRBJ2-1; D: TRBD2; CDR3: CSAREKGTSGAPSSYNEQFF; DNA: TGCAGTGCTAGAGAAAAAGGGACTAGCGGGGCCCCGAGCTCCTACAATGAGCAGTTCTTC
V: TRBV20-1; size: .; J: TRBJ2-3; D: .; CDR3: CSYYTDTQYF; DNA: TGCAGTTACTACACAGATACGCAGTATTTT
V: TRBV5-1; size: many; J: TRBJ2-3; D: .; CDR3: CASSFRRWDTQYF; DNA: TGCGCCAGCAGCTTTCGCCGGTGGGATACGCAGTATTTT
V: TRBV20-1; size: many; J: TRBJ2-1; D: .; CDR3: CSAPYNEQFF; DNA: TGCAGTGCTCCGTACAATGAGCAGTTCTTC
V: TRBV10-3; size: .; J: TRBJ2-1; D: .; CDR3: CAISAGGNEQFF; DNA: TGTGCCATCAGTGCCGGGGGCAATGAGCAGTTCTTC
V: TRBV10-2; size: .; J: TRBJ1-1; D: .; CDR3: CASSDPNRRIYEAFF; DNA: TGCGCCAGCAGTGACCCTAACCGGAGGATATATGAAGCTTTCTTT
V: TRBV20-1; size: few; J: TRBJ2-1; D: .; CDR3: CSARDPADNEQFF; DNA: TGCAGTGCTAGAGACCCCGCGGACAATGAGCAGTTCTTC
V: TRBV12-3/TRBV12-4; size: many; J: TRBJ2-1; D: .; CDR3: CASSPESGGNEQFF; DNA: TGTGCCAGCAGCCCGGAGTCAGGTGGGAATGAGCAGTTCTTC
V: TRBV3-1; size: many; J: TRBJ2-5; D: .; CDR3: CASSPTRETQYF; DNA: TGTGCCAGCAGCCCGACTCGGGAGACCCAGTACTTC
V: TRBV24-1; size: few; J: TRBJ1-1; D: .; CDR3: CATSGGSSMNTEAFF; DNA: TGTGCCACCAGTGGGGGCAGTTCCATGAACACTGAAGCTTTCTTT
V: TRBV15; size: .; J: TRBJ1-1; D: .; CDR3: CATSRDSGNTEAFF; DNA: TGTGCCACCAGCAGAGACTCAGGGAACACTGAAGCTTTCTTT
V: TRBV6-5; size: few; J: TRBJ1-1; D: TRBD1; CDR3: CASSYGTGAWTEAFF; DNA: TGTGCCAGCAGTTACGGAACAGGGGCGTGGACTGAAGCTTTCTTT
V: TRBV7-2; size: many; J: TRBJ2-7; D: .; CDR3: CASGYEQYF; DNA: TGTGCCAGCGGATACGAGCAGTACTTC
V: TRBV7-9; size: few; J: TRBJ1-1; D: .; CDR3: CASSLEAAEAFF; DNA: TGTGCCAGCAGCTTAGAAGCAGCTGAAGCTTTCTTT
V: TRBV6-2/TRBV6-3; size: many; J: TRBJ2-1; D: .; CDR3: CASSYSVLGPASSYNEQFF; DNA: TGTGCCAGCAGTTACTCTGTCTTAGGGCCAGCGAGCTCCTACAATGAGCAGTTCTTC
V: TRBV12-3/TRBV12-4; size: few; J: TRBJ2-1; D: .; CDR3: CASSLVGRQFF; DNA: TGTGCCAGCAGTTTAGTTGGACGTCAGTTCTTC
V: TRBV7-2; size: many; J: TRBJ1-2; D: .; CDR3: CASSSGPKARYGYTF; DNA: TGTGCCAGCAGCTCGGGCCCTAAGGCGCGCTATGGCTACACCTTC
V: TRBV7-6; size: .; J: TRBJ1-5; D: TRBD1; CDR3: CASSRSTGGSLNQPQHF; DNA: TGTGCCAGCAGCCGTTCGACAGGGGGTTCCCTCAATCAGCCCCAGCATTTT
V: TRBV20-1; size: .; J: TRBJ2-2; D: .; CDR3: CSAADGGTGELFF; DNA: TGCAGTGCCGCGGACGGAGGCACCGGGGAGCTGTTTTTT
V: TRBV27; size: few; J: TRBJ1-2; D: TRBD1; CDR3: CASSPHRLRDRDGYTF; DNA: TGTGCCAGCAGTCCCCACCGACTCCGGGACAGGGACGGCTACACCTTC
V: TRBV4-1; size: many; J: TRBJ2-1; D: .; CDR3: CASSQDQNEQFF; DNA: TGCGCCAGCAGCCAAGATCAGAATGAGCAGTTCTTC